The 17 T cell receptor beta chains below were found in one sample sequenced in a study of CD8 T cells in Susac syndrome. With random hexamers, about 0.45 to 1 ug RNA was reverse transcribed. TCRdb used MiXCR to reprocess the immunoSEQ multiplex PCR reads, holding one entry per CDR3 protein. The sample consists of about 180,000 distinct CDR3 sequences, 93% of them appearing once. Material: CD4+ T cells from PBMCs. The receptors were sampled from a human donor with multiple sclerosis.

The CDR3 loop reads CAWSVGISSSGGKLEKTQYF. In DNA form, the CDR3 reads TGTGCCTGGAGTGTAGGGATCTCTTCTAGCGGGGGGAAATTAGAAAAGACCCAGTACTTC. This rearrangement joins TRBV30 to TRBJ2-5, with 11 bases matching TRBD2. J gave up 6 bases and V 0 bases, and 21 bases lay outside the gene matches. The germline V gene has CDR1 GTSNPN and CDR2 SVGIG (reference sequence). This CDR3 is 20 amino acids long.

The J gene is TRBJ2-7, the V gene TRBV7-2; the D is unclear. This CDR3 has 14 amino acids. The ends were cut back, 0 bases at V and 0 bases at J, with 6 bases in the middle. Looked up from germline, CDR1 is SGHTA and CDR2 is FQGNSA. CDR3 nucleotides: TGTGCCAGCAGCTTAGCGCGTAGCTCCTACGAGCAGTACTTC. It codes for CASSLARSSYEQYF.

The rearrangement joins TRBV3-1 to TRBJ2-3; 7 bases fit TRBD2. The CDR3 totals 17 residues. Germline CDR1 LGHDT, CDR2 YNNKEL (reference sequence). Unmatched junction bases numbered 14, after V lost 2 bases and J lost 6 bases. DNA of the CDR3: TGTGCCAGCAGCCAAAGAGGCGGGGCGGGAGCACTGGATACGCAGTATTTT. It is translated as CASSQRGGAGALDTQYF.

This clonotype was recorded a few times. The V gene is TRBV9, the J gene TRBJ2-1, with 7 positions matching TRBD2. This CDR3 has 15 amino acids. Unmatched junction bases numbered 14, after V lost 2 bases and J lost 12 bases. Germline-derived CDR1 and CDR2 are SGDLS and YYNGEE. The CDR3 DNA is TGTGCCAGCAGCGTTGGGGGGACTATGTTGGTTCGGCAGTTCTTC. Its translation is CASSVGGTMLVRQFF. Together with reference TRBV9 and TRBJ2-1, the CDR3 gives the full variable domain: DSGVTQTPKHLITATGQRVTLRCSPRSGDLSVYWYQQSLDQGLQFLIQYYNGEERAKGNILERFSAQQFPDLHSELNLSSLELGDSALYFCASSVGGTMLVRQFFGPGTRLTVL.

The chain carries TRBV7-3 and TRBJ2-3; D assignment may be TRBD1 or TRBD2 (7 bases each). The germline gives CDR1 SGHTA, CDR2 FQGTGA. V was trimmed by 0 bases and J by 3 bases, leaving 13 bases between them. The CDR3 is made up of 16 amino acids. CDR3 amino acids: CASSLTLQGGTDTQYF. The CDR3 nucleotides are TGTGCCAGCAGCTTAACGTTGCAGGGGGGGACAGATACGCAGTATTTT.

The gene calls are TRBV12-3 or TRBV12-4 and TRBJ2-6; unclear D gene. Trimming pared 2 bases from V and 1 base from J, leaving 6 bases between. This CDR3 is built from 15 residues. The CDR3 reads CASSLWGSGANVLTF. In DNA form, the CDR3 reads TGTGCCAGCAGTTTATGGGGATCTGGGGCCAACGTCCTGACTTTC.

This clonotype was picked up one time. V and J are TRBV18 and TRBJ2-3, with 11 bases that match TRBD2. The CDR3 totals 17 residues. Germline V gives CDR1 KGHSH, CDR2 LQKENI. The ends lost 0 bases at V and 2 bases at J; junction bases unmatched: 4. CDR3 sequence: CASSPPGLAEITDTQYF. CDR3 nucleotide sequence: TGTGCCAGCTCACCACCGGGACTAGCGGAGATCACAGATACGCAGTATTTT. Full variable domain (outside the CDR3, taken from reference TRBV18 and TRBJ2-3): NAGVMQNPRHLVRRRGQEARLRCSPMKGHSHVYWYRQLPEEGLKFMVYLQKENIIDESGMPKERFSAEFPKEGPSILRIQQVVRGDSAAYFCASSPPGLAEITDTQYFGPGTRLTVL.

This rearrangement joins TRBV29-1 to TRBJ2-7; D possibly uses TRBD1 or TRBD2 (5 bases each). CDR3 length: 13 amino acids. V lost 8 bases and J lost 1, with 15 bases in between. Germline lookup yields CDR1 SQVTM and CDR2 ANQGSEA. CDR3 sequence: CSINSGRSYEQYF. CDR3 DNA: TGCAGCATCAACTCGGGACGGTCCTACGAGCAGTACTTC.

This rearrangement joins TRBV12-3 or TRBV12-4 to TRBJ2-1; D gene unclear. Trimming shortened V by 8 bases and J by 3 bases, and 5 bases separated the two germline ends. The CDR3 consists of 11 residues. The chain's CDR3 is CASRYYNEQFF. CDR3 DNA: TGTGCCAGCCGGTACTACAATGAGCAGTTCTTC.

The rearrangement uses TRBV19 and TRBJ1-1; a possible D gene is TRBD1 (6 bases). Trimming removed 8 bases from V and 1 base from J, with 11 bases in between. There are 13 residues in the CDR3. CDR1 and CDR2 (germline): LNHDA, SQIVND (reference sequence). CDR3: CASGQGWNTEAFF. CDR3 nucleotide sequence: TGTGCCAGTGGTCAGGGGTGGAACACTGAAGCTTTCTTT.

CDR3 sequence (DNA): TGTGCCAGCTCGGCACAAAACTATGGCTACACCTTC. It specifies CASSAQNYGYTF. The chain is built from TRBV18 and TRBJ1-2, with unresolved D. The CDR3 runs to 12 residues. The V gene's germline CDR1 is KGHSH and CDR2 LQKENI. V was clipped by 6 bases and J by 2 bases, with 7 bases between them.

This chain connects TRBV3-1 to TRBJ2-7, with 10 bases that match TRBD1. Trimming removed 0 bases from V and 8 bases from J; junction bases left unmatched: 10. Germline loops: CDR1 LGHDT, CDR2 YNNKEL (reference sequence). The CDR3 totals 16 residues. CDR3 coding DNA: TGTGCCAGCAGCCAAGACATCGGGACAGGGGCCCTACAGCAGTACTTC. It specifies CASSQDIGTGALQQYF.

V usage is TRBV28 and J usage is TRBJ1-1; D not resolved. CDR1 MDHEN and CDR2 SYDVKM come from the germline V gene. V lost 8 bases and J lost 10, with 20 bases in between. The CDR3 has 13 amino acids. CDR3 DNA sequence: TGTGCCAGCCTTCCCGGACGCCTCGCGGGAGCTTTCTTT. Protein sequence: CASLPGRLAGAFF.

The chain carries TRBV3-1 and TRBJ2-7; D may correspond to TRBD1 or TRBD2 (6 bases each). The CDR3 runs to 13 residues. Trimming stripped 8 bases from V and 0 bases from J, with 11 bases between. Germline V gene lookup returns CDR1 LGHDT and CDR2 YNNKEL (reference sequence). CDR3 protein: CASRRGDSYEQYF. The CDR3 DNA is TGTGCCAGCCGGAGGGGGGACTCCTACGAGCAGTACTTC.

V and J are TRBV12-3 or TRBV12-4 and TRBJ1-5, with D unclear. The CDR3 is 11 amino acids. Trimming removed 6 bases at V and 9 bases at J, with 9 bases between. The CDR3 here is CASSSTGPQHF. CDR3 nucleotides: TGTGCCAGCAGCAGTACGGGGCCCCAGCATTTT.

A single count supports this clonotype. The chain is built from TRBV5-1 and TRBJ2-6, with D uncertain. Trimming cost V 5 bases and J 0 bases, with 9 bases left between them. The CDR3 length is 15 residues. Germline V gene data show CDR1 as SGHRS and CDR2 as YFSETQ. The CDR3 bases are TGCGCCAGCAGGCCAGGAGACTCTGGGGCCAACGTCCTGACTTTC. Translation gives CASRPGDSGANVLTF.

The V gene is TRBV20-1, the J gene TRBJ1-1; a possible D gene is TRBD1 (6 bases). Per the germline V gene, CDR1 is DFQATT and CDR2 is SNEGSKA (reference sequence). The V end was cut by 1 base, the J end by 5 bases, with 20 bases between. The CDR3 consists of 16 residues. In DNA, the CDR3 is TGCAGTGCTAGAGGACTGGGACAAGGGGGGGGTACTGAAGCTTTCTTT. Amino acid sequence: CSARGLGQGGGTEAFF.